This T cell receptor (beta chain) was documented in a study of vaccination and CD4 T cells after COVID-19. As regards this clonotype: Antigen specificity is unknown.

The Oncomine TCR Beta short-read assay sequenced DNA from cultured CD4+ T cells. Cultured CD4+ T cells yielded the extracted genomic DNA. TCRdb ran MiXCR on the PCR reads and lists one entry per CDR3 protein. The sample lists around 16,000 distinct CDR3 sequences, around 78% occurring once. The treatment is: 10-day PBMC culture with coronavirus spike peptide pools or control peptides (ViraFEST assay). CD4+ T cells were isolated by negative selection after more than eight days of culture. The J segment lost 7 bases and the V segment lost 0 bases, leaving 2 bases of the junction unmatched. The CDR3 has 13 residues. Germline CDR1 reads MGHRA; CDR2 reads YSYEKL.

The chain employs TRBV4-1 and TRBJ2-5, with 7 bases that match TRBD2. The source material was CD4+ T cells from blood, cultured in vitro. This clonotype was sampled from a human donor who had recovered from COVID-19. The CDR3 sequence is CASSQDPGGTQYF. In DNA, the CDR3 is TGCGCCAGCAGCCAAGATCCGGGGGGGACCCAGTACTTC.